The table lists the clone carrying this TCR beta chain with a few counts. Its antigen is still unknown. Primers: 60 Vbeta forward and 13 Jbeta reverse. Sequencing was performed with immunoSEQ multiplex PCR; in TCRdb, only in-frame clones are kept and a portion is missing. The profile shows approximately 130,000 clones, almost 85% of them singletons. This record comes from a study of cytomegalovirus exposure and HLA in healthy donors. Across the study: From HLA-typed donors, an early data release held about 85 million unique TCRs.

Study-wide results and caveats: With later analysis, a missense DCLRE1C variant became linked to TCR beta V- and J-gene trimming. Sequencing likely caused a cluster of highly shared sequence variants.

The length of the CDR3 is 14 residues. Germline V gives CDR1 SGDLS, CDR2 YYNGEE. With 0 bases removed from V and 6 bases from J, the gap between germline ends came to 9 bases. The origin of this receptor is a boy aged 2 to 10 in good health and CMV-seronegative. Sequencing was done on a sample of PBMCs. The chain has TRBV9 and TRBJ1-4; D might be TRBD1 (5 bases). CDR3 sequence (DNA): TGTGCCAGCAGCGTAGGGGGCCTGGATGAAAAACTGTTTTTT. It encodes CASSVGGLDEKLFF.